This TCR beta chain was profiled in a study of cytomegalovirus exposure and HLA in healthy donors (dated by TCRdb to about 2017). Background for the entire study: According to a later analysis, one platform produced both the approximately 110 validation repertoires and the 670 or so repertoires of the first cohort. The aim of the study was to test whether cataloging public T cell receptors could identify signatures of past pathogen exposure. Along with the 666-subject first cohort, a separate validation cohort of approximately 110 different subjects was used. To predict cytomegalovirus infection status, the study combined high-throughput TCR immunosequencing, statistical association of individual TCRs with disease status, and machine learning. What the research found in general, with its limitations: A later analysis found that TCRs clustered in the first cohort also tended to co-occur in the 120 validation repertoires, with approximately 95% of cluster scores above 0. The classifier was reported to diagnose cytomegalovirus status with high specificity and sensitivity in both the original and validation cohorts. Three of the identified cytomegalovirus-associated TCR beta chains were confirmed in vitro to be specific for cytomegalovirus antigens. Across donors, most TCR sequences were observed very rarely, whereas some public TCRs were present in many individuals. In the study, approximately 160 TCR beta chains were listed as associated with cytomegalovirus. It was suggested by the authors that the approach could potentially be generalized to other disease states and immunological phenotypes. All 120 or so repertoires were used to score co-occurrence in the validation cohort in a later analysis, because that analysis had no HLA typing for the cohort.

This clone has a single count. The antigen it recognizes is unknown. No base quality values were provided; no much bigger clone lies one nucleotide off. Separate from the approximately 700-subject first cohort, the validation cohort of roughly 110 subjects was the group to which the donors belonged. The library was built by means of the immunoSEQ multiplex PCR assay. For the original study's pipeline: To diagnose cytomegalovirus status from the catalog of TCR beta chain sequences, a statistical classification framework was built. This is the immuneACCESS table as TCRdb keeps it, with only in-frame sequences that have V and J called. A part of the clones is gone; compared with another copy, unresolved V genes explain less than half, and the rest is unexplained. Clone size and the V and J calls come from that table; the DNA yielded D and trimming. This sample is represented by about 130,000 clones; 70% to 85% of them were singletons. The ten biggest clones cover 25% to 30% of the sample.

Based on the germline V gene (reference sequence), the CDR1 and CDR2 sequences are MNHNY and SVGAGI. The trim is 5 bases for V and 5 bases for J, with a gap of 12 bases between the germline ends. The CDR3 holds 13 amino acids from the cysteine to the phenylalanine. The CDR3 DNA has 39 bases and is translated from base 1. The sequence joins TRBV6-6 to TRBJ2-5; D gene: possibly TRBD2, on 6 matching bases. What was sequenced was PBMCs. The clonotype originates from a young man in good health and CMV-seropositive. The base sequence is TGTGCCAGCAGTCCAGCGGGCCGTGAGACCCAGTACTTC. The encoded protein is CASSPAGRETQYF.